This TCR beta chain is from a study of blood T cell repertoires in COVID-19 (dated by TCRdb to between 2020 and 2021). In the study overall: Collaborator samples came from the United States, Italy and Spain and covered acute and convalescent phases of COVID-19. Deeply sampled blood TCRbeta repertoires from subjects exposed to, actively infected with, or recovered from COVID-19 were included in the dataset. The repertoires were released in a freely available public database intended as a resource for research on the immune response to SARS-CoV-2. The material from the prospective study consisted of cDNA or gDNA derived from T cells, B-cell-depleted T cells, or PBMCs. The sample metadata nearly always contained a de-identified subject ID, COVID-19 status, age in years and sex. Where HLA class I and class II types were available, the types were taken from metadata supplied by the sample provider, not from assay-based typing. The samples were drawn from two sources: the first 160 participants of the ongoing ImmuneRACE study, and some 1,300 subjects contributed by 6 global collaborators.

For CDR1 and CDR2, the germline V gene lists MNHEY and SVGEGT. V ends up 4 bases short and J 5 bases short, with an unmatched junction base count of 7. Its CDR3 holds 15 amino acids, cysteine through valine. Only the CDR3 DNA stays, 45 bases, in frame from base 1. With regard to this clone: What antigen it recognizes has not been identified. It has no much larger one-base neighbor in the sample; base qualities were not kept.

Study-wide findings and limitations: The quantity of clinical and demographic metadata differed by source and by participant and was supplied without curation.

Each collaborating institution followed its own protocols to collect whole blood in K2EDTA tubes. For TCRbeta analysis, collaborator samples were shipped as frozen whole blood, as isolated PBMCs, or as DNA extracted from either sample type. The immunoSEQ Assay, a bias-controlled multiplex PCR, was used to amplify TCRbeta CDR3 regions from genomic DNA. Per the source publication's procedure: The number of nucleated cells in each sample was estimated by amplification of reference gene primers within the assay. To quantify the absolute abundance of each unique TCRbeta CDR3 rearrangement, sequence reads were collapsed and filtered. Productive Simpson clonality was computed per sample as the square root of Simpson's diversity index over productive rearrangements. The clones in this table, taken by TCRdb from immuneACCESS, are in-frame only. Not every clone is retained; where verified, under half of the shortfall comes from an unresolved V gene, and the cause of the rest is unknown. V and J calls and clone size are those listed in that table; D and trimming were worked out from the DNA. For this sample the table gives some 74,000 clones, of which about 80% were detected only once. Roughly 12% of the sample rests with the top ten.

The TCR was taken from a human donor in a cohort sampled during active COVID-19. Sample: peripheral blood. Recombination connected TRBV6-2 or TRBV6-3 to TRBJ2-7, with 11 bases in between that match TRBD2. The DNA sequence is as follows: TGTGCCAGCAGTTTAGCGGGAGGGCCTTCCGACGAGCAGTACGTC. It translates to CASSLAGGPSDEQYV.